This entry describes one TCR beta chain. The target antigen is unknown. The CDR3 is 12 residues long. V was trimmed by 2 bases and J by 8 bases, leaving 9 bases between them. Germline assignment: CDR1 SEHNR and CDR2 FQNEAQ (reference sequence). Some clones are missing from TCRdb's copy, which holds only in-frame ones; the method was immunoSEQ multiplex PCR. The sample records approximately 710,000 clones, 90% being singletons. This sample is part of a study of shared clonotypes between healthy human individuals. Study outcomes and limitations: Collection of samples was limited to blood; tissue repertoires likely differ.

The sequencing sample was made of memory CD8+ T cells from PBMCs. As to subset: CD45RO+ cells pooled with CCR7-negative TemRA cells. This sequence originates from a man between 18 and 35 years old in good health. Some clones in this sample may be carry-over from other donors' samples. The V call is TRBV7-9, the J call TRBJ1-1, with D unclear. CDR3 in amino acids: CASSLTGREAFF. CDR3 sequence (DNA): TGTGCCAGCAGCTTAACCGGACGGGAAGCTTTCTTT.